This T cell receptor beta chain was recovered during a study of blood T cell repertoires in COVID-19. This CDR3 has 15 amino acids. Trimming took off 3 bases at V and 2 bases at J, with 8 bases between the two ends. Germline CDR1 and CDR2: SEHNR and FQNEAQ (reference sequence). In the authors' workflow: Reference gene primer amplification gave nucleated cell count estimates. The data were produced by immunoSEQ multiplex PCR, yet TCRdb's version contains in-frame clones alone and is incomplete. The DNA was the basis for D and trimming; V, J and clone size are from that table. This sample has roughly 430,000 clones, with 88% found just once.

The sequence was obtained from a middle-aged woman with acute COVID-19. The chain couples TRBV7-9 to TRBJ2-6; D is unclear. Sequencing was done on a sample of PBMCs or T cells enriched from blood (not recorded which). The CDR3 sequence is CASSFGNPGANVLTF. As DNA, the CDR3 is TGTGCCAGCAGCTTCGGTAACCCTGGGGCCAACGTCCTGACTTTC.